A selection of T cell receptor beta chains follows, all from one sample in a study of human T cells and chemical hapten exposure. Using its own MiXCR run on the RACE reads, TCRdb lists one record per CDR3 protein. The data contain approximately 260,000 distinct CDR3 sequences, roughly 8% of them singletons. The sample in question was whole blood, obtained in connection with sensitization to the hapten diphenylcyclopropenone (DPC). These receptors originate from a man between 18 and 35 years old with alopecia areata. Some clones in this sample may be carry-over from other donors' samples. Each CDR3 is given without its conserved first and last residue. The D gene is left open where the match is weak.

j_call d_call v_call cdr3_aa
TRBJ2-5 TRBD1 TRBV5-1 ASSVTTGGVKETQY
TRBJ2-1 - TRBV4-3 ASSQDSASPEQF
TRBJ1-1 - TRBV6-6 ASSYGTLSNTEAF
TRBJ2-5 - TRBV11-3 ASSFTVQETQY
TRBJ1-6 - TRBV9 ASSVGESYNSPLH
TRBJ2-3 - TRBV29-1 SVVTPLADTQY
TRBJ1-2 - TRBV20-1 SASSSERVYGYT
TRBJ2-7 - TRBV20-1 SATRPPAAYSYEQY
TRBJ2-4 - TRBV11-2 ASSLELHARNIQY
TRBJ2-1 TRBD2 TRBV9 ASSVARGGYNEQF
TRBJ2-3 TRBD1 TRBV20-1 SARDRAKSTDTQY